This is a list of T cell receptor beta chains from one sample in a study of CD8 T cells in ankylosing spondylitis. TCRdb reanalysed the 5' RACE reads using MiXCR and keeps one entry per CDR3 protein. Among 200,000 to 250,000 distinct CDR3 sequences, 8% to 11% were seen once, and the ten largest hold under 25%. Sequences were obtained from blood, either unsorted or a sorted T cell fraction (not recorded which). The receptors derive from a male donor with ankylosing spondylitis or in good health (not recorded which). Both conserved end residues are part of each CDR3. A D gene is named only where the DNA matches it firmly. Clone size, where shown, is once, few, many, or a class for clones that have expanded.

v_gene	j_gene	abundance	d_gene	CDR3aa	CDR3nt
TRBV12-3/TRBV12-4	TRBJ1-1	many	.	CASSFKAATEAFF	TGTGCCAGCAGTTTTAAAGCTGCGACTGAAGCTTTCTTT
TRBV5-1	TRBJ2-1	many	TRBD1	CASSFAGTERNEQFF	TGCGCCAGCAGCTTCGCCGGGACAGAAAGGAACGAGCAGTTCTTC
TRBV5-5	TRBJ1-1	many	.	CASSLAGLGTEAFF	TGTGCCAGCAGCTTGGCTGGACTGGGCACTGAAGCTTTCTTT
TRBV10-3	TRBJ2-1	many	.	CAISEYNEQFF	TGTGCCATCAGTGAGTACAATGAGCAGTTCTTC
TRBV7-8	TRBJ1-3	many	.	CASSLVVSGNLGNTIYF	TGTGCCAGCAGCTTAGTGGTTTCGGGGAATCTTGGAAACACCATATATTTT
TRBV7-9	TRBJ1-1	many	TRBD1	CASSSGQGGAAFF	TGTGCCAGCAGCTCGGGACAGGGCGGAGCGGCTTTCTTT
TRBV11-3	TRBJ2-1	.	.	CASSEESVYNEQFF	TGTGCCAGCAGCGAGGAATCCGTCTACAATGAGCAGTTCTTC
TRBV29-1	TRBJ1-1	.	TRBD1	CSVEEETGGPSNTEAFF	TGCAGCGTTGAAGAAGAGACAGGGGGTCCCTCGAACACTGAAGCTTTCTTT
TRBV3-1	TRBJ1-3	many	.	CASSQTLWVSGNTIYF	TGTGCCAGCAGCCAAACGCTTTGGGTCTCTGGAAACACCATATATTTT
TRBV6-1	TRBJ1-1	.	.	CASSSSSGRDRAFF	TGTGCCAGCAGCTCTAGCTCCGGAAGGGACCGGGCTTTCTTT
TRBV12-3/TRBV12-4	TRBJ1-5	few	.	CASSSDLGGYSNQPQHF	TGTGCCAGCAGTTCCGATCTTGGGGGTTATAGCAATCAGCCCCAGCATTTT
TRBV7-9	TRBJ2-3	many	.	CASSSGLGGQADTQYF	TGTGCCAGCAGCTCCGGCTTAGGAGGGCAAGCAGATACGCAGTATTTT
TRBV15	TRBJ1-2	many	.	CATSRDLANYGYTF	TGTGCCACCAGCAGAGATCTGGCTAACTATGGCTACACCTTC
TRBV24-1	TRBJ2-7	many	TRBD1	CATSESGQGYNEQYF	TGTGCCACCAGTGAGTCCGGACAGGGTTATAACGAGCAGTACTTC
TRBV27	TRBJ2-7	few	.	CASSFDSYYEQYF	TGTGCCAGCAGTTTCGACAGCTACTACGAGCAGTACTTC
TRBV5-1	TRBJ2-7	many	.	CASSLELVGAEQYF	TGCGCCAGCAGCTTGGAGTTAGTGGGTGCCGAGCAGTACTTC
TRBV7-7	TRBJ2-1	many	.	CASSLEDSSHEQFF	TGTGCTAGCAGCTTGGAAGACAGCAGCCATGAGCAGTTCTTC
TRBV12-3/TRBV12-4	TRBJ1-5	many	TRBD1	CASSIGQGAVQPQHF	TGTGCCAGCAGTATCGGACAGGGGGCCGTTCAGCCCCAGCATTTT
TRBV6-4	TRBJ2-2	many	.	CASRETPMNTGELFF	TGTGCCAGCAGAGAGACTCCCATGAACACCGGGGAGCTGTTTTTT
TRBV20-1	TRBJ2-6	many	.	CSANGPGANVLTF	TGCAGTGCTAACGGGCCTGGGGCCAACGTCCTGACTTTC
TRBV10-3	TRBJ2-5	many	TRBD1	CAIRGQGQETQYF	TGTGCCATCAGGGGACAGGGCCAAGAGACCCAGTACTTC
TRBV25-1	TRBJ2-7	few	TRBD2	CASSEAMTSSPYEQYF	TGTGCCAGCAGTGAGGCTATGACTAGCTCCCCCTACGAGCAGTACTTC
TRBV5-1	TRBJ2-6	many	.	CASSLADLGSGANVLTF	TGCGCCAGCAGCTTGGCCGATCTTGGCTCCGGGGCCAACGTCCTGACTTTC
TRBV5-1	TRBJ2-3	many	.	CASSLRDSTDTQYF	TGCGCCAGCAGCTTGAGGGATAGCACAGATACGCAGTATTTT
TRBV2	TRBJ2-7	few	.	CASSEAAGTLYEQYF	TGTGCCAGCAGTGAAGCGGCCGGGACCCTCTACGAGCAGTACTTC
TRBV11-2	TRBJ2-7	.	TRBD1	CASSLVPTGARNEQYF	TGTGCCAGCAGCTTAGTCCCGACAGGGGCTAGGAACGAGCAGTACTTC
TRBV3-1	TRBJ2-1	many	.	CASSQLFGGANEQFF	TGTGCCAGCAGCCAACTCTTCGGGGGCGCAAATGAGCAGTTCTTC
TRBV12-3/TRBV12-4	TRBJ2-3	many	.	CASSFGSTDTQYF	TGTGCCAGCAGTTTTGGTAGCACAGATACGCAGTATTTT
TRBV5-5	TRBJ1-5	many	.	CASSLWAKNQPQHF	TGTGCCAGCAGCTTGTGGGCCAAAAATCAGCCCCAGCATTTT
TRBV28	TRBJ2-6	.	.	CASSPRAFSGANVLTF	TGTGCCAGCAGCCCCAGGGCCTTCTCTGGGGCCAACGTCCTGACTTTC
TRBV5-1	TRBJ1-1	few	.	CASSFANSEAFF	TGCGCCAGCAGCTTCGCTAATTCTGAAGCTTTCTTT
TRBV7-2	TRBJ1-6	many	.	CASSLTRGADSPLHF	TGTGCCAGCAGCTTAACTAGGGGGGCGGATTCACCCCTCCACTTT
TRBV5-1	TRBJ1-6	many	.	CASSLAVSNSPLHF	TGCGCCAGCAGCTTGGCGGTTTCTAATTCACCCCTCCACTTT
TRBV7-2	TRBJ2-7	.	.	CASSSPRNELSYF	TGTGCCAGCAGCTCTCCTCGAAACGAGTTGTCGTACTTC
TRBV7-2	TRBJ2-7	few	.	CASSSTIYEQYF	TGTGCCAGCAGCTCGACCATCTACGAGCAGTACTTC
TRBV7-2	TRBJ1-2	.	.	CASTSSRDLPSYTF	TGTGCCAGCACCTCCTCCCGGGACCTTCCTAGCTACACCTTC
TRBV20-1	TRBJ2-3	few	.	CSAGRSGANTQYF	TGCAGTGCTGGACGATCAGGGGCCAATACGCAGTATTTT
TRBV5-1	TRBJ2-1	many	TRBD1	CASSLGQGNEQFF	TGTGCCAGCAGTTTGGGACAGGGGAATGAGCAGTTCTTC